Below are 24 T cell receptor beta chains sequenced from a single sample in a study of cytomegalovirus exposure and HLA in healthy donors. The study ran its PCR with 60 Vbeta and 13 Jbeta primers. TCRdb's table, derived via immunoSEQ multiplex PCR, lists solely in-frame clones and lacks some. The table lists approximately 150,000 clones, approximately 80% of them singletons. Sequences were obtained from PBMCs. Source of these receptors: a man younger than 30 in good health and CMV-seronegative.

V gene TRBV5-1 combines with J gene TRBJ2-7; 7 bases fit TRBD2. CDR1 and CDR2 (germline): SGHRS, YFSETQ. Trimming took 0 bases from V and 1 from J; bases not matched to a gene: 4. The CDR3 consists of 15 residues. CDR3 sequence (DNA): TGCGCCAGCAGCTTGGAACTTAGCGGGTCCTACGAGCAGTACTTC. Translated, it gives CASSLELSGSYEQYF.

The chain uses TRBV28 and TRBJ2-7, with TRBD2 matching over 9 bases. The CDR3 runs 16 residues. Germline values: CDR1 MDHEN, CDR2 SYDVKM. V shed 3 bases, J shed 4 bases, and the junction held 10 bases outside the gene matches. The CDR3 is CASSFNAGGPRYEQYF. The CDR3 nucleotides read TGTGCCAGCAGTTTTAACGCGGGAGGGCCACGGTACGAGCAGTACTTC.

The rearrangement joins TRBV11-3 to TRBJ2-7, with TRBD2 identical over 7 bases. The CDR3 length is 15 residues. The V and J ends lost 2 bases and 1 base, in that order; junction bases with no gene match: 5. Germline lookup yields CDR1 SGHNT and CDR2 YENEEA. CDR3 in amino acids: CASSLKAGPSYEQYF. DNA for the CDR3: TGTGCCAGCAGCTTAAAAGCGGGACCGTCCTACGAGCAGTACTTC.

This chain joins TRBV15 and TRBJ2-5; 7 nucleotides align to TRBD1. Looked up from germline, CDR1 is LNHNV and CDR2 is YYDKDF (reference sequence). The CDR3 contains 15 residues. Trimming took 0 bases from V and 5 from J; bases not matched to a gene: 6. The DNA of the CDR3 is TGTGCCACCAGCAGAGAAAGGGGGCGCAGGGAGACCCAGTACTTC. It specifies CATSRERGRRETQYF.

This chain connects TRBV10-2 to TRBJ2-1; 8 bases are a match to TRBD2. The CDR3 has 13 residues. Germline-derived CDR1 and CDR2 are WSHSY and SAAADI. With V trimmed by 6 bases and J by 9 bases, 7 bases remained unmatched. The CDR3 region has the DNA TGCGCCAGCAGGGTCGGGGGGGCCGTTGAGCAGTTCTTC. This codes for CASRVGGAVEQFF.

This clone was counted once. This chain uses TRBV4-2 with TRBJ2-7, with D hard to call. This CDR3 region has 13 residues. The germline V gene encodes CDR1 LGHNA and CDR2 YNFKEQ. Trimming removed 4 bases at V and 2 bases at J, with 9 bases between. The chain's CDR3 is CASSPGLAYEQYF. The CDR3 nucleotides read TGTGCCAGCAGCCCAGGTCTCGCCTACGAGCAGTACTTC.

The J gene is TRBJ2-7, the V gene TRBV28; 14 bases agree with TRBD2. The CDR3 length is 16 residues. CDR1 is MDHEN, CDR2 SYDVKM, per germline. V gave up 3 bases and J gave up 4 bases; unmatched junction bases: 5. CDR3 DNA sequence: TGTGCCAGCAGTTTCTCCGGGACTAGCGGGAGTTACGAGCAGTACTTC. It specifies CASSFSGTSGSYEQYF.

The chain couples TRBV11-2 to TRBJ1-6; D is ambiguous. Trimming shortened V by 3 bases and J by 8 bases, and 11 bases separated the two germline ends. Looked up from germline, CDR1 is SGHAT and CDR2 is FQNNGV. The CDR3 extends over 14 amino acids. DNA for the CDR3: TGTGCCAGCAGCTTTCAACCCCGGGATTCACCCCTCCACTTT. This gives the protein CASSFQPRDSPLHF.

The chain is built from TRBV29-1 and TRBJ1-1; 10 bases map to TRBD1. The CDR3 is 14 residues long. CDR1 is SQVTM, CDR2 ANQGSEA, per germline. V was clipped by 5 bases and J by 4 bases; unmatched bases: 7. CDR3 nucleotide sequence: TGCAGCGTTTACTTCAGGACAGGGGGCACTGAAGCTTTCTTT. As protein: CSVYFRTGGTEAFF.

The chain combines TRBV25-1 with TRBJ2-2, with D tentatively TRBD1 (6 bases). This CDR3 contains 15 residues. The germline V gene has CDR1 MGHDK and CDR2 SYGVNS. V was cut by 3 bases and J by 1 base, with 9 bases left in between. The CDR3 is CASSDIQGNTGELFF. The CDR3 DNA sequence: TGTGCCAGCAGTGACATACAGGGGAACACCGGGGAGCTGTTTTTT.

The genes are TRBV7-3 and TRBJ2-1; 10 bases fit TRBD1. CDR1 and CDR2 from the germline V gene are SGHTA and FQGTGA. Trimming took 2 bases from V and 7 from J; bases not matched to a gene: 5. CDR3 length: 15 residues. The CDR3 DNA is TGTGCCAGCAGCTTAGAAGGGACAGGGGTGAATGAGCAGTTCTTC. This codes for CASSLEGTGVNEQFF.

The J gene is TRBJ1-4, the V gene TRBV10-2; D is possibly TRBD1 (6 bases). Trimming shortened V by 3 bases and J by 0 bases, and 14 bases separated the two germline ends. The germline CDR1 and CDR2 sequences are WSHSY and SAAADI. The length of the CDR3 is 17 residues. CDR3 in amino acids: CASSDNGQLATNEKLFF. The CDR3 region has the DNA TGCGCCAGCAGTGACAACGGACAGCTTGCAACTAATGAAAAACTGTTTTTT.

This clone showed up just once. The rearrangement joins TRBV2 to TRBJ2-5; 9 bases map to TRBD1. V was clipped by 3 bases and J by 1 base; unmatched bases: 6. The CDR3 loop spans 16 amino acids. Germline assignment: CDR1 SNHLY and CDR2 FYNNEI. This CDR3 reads CASSDTGQGGQETQYF. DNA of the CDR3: TGTGCCAGCAGTGACACGGGACAGGGAGGCCAAGAGACCCAGTACTTC.

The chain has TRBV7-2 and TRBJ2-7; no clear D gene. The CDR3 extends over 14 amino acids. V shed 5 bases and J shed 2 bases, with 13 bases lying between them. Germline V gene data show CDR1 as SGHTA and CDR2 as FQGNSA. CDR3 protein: CASSPTERTYEQYF. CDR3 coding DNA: TGTGCCAGCAGCCCTACGGAGCGAACCTACGAGCAGTACTTC.

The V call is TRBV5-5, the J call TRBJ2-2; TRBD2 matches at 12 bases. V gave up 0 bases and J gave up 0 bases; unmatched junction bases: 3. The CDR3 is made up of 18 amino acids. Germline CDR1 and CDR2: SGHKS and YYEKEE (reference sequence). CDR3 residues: CASSLALAGGANTGELFF. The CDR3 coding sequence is TGTGCCAGCAGCTTGGCCCTAGCGGGAGGGGCGAACACCGGGGAGCTGTTTTTT.

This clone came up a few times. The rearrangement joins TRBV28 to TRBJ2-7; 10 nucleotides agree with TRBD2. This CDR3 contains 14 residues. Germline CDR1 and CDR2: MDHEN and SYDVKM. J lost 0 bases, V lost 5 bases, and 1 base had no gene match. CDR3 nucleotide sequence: TGTGCCAGCAGTGGACTAGCGGTCTCCTACGAGCAGTACTTC. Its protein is CASSGLAVSYEQYF.

CDR3 region: CSVLRRQGGNYGYTF. CDR3 DNA sequence: TGCAGCGTGTTAAGGCGACAGGGGGGTAACTATGGCTACACCTTC. The chain couples TRBV29-1 to TRBJ1-2, with 9 bases identical to TRBD1. The germline V gene encodes CDR1 SQVTM and CDR2 ANQGSEA. This CDR3 comprises 15 residues. Trimming cost V 6 bases and J 1 base; bases outside gene matches: 9.

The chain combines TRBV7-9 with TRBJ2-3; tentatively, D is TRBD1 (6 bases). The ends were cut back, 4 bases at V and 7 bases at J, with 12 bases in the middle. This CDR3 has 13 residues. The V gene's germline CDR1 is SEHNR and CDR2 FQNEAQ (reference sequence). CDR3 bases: TGTGCCAGCAGCTCGGCAGGGACAAATACGCAGTATTTT. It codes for CASSSAGTNTQYF. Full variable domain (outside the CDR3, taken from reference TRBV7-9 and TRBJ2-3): DTGVSQNPRHKITKRGQNVTFRCDPISEHNRLYWYRQTLGQGPEFLTYFQNEAQLEKSRLLSDRFSAERPKGSFSTLEIQRTEQGDSAMYLCASSSAGTNTQYFGPGTRLTVL.

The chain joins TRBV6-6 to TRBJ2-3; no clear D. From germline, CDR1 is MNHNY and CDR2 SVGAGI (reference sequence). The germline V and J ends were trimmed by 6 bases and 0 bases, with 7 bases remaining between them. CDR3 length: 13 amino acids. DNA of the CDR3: TGTGCCAGCAGGGTAGATAGCACAGATACGCAGTATTTT. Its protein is CASRVDSTDTQYF.

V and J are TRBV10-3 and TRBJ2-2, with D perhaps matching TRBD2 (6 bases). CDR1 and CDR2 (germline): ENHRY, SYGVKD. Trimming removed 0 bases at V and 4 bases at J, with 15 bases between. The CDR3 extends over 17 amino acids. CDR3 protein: CAISESAGGSGTGELFF. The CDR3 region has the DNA TGTGCCATCAGTGAGTCAGCTGGGGGGTCAGGCACCGGGGAGCTGTTTTTT.

In DNA form, the CDR3 reads TGTGCCAGTACTCCATCGACGGCGGGGGTTAATGAGCAGTTCTTC. This gives the protein CASTPSTAGVNEQFF. The J gene is TRBJ2-1, the V gene TRBV19, with 7 bases fitting TRBD2. J was trimmed by 7 bases and V by 7 bases; bases with no gene match: 13. There are 15 residues in the CDR3. Germline V gene data show CDR1 as LNHDA and CDR2 as SQIVND (reference sequence).

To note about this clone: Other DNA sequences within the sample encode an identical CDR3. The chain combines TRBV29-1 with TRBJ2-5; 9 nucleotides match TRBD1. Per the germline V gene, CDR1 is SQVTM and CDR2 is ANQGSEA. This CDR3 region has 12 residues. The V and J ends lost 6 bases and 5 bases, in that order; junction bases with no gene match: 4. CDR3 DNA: TGCAGCGTCACCGGGACAGGGGAGACCCAGTACTTC. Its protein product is CSVTGTGETQYF.

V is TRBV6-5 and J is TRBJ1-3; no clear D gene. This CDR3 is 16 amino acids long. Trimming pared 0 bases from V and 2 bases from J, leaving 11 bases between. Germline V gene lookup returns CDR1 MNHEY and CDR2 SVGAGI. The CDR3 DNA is TGTGCCAGCAGTTACTCGACGGGTTCTACTGGAAACACCATATATTTT. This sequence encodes CASSYSTGSTGNTIYF.

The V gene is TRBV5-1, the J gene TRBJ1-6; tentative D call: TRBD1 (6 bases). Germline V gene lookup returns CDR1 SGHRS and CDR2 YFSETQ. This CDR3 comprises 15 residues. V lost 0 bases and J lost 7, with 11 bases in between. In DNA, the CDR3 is TGCGCCAGCAGCTTGGACGGACAGCTAAATTCACCCCTCCACTTT. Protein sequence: CASSLDGQLNSPLHF.